Listed here are 4 T cell receptor beta chains from one sample, sequenced in a study of early T cells in non-severe SARS-CoV-2 infection. TCRdb re-analysed the 5' RACE reads in MiXCR, keeping a single row per CDR3 protein. This sample has under 70,000 distinct CDR3 sequences, with about 6% found just once. The material was whole blood, obtained at baseline. The receptors stem from an adult who was a healthcare worker with PCR-confirmed SARS-CoV-2 infection or an uninfected control (not recorded which).

The CDR3 DNA follows: TGTGCCAGCAGTCAGGGAGCAGATACGCAGTATTTT. This sequence encodes CASSQGADTQYF. The chain links TRBV28 to TRBJ2-3; D is possibly TRBD1 or TRBD2 (5 bases each). Per the germline V gene, CDR1 is MDHEN and CDR2 is SYDVKM. This CDR3 contains 12 residues. V was cut by 5 bases and J by 4 bases, with 7 bases left in between.

The chain joins TRBV29-1 to TRBJ2-2, with D tentatively TRBD2 (6 bases). Between the trimmed V and J ends, which lost 7 bases and 0 bases, there was a span of 15 bases. The CDR3 is made up of 15 amino acids. Germline CDR1 reads SQVTM; CDR2 reads ANQGSEA. In DNA form, the CDR3 reads TGCAGCGCCGCGGTCGGGAGTGCGAACACCGGGGAGCTGTTTTTT. Translating gives CSAAVGSANTGELFF.

The V call is TRBV28, the J call TRBJ2-1, with D possibly being TRBD2 (6 bases). CDR3 size: 14 residues. Looked up from germline, CDR1 is MDHEN and CDR2 is SYDVKM. V lost 7 bases and J lost 2, with 12 bases in between. CDR3 protein: CASTRDSPYNEQFF. The CDR3 DNA is TGTGCCAGCACCAGGGACTCTCCCTACAATGAGCAGTTCTTC.

This clonotype came up a few times. The chain combines TRBV29-1 with TRBJ2-1, with 7 bases that match TRBD2. Per germline, CDR1 SQVTM and CDR2 ANQGSEA. V trimming: 1 base; J trimming: 9 bases; junction bases outside the gene matches: 9. CDR3 length: 14 amino acids. CDR3: CSVEGTRGIAEQFF. The CDR3 DNA sequence: TGCAGCGTTGAAGGGACTAGAGGGATTGCTGAGCAGTTCTTC.